This T cell receptor (beta chain) was recovered during a study of T cell responses to AZD1222 COVID-19 vaccine. Whole-study results and caveats: Only a handful of people who got AZD1222 tested seropositive at baseline.

In the case of this clone: Its antigen is unknown.

CDR3 size: 16 residues. Trimming pared 1 base from V and 1 base from J, leaving 10 bases between. The germline CDR1 and CDR2 sequences are SGHNT and YENEEA. The assay was immunoSEQ multiplex PCR, and TCRdb's table has in-frame clones only and misses some. This table holds 100,000 to 120,000 clones, less than 95% found once. This specimen consisted of peripheral blood, obtained 28 days after the second AZD1222 dose. This receptor was obtained from an adult who received the AZD1222 COVID-19 vaccine. The rearrangement joins TRBV11-3 to TRBJ2-2; D might be TRBD2 (6 bases). Here the CDR3 DNA reads TGTGCCAGCAGCTTAGGGGGCGGGATGAACACCGGGGAGCTGTTTTTT. This gives the protein CASSLGGGMNTGELFF. Together with reference TRBV11-3 and TRBJ2-2, the CDR3 gives the full variable domain: EAGVVQSPRYKIIEKKQPVAFWCNPISGHNTLYWYLQNLGQGPELLIRYENEEAVDDSQLPKDRFSAERLKGVDSTLKIQPAELGDSAVYLCASSLGGGMNTGELFFGEGSRLTVL.